This TCR beta chain was sequenced during a study of identical twins. Study-level findings and limits: Findings depended on cross-sectional statistics rather than tracking the same donors.

Turning to this clonotype: The antigen is unknown.

V gave up 2 bases and J gave up 5 bases, with 9 bases separating them. The CDR3 is 13 amino acids. Germline loops: CDR1 MNHEY, CDR2 SVGAGI. cDNA carried unique molecular identifiers, and a universal primer site was added by template switching. TCRdb re-called the 5' RACE reads with MiXCR, one entry per CDR3 protein. The sample holds 200,000 or so distinct CDR3 sequences, more than 15% seen once. The sample was also linked to a second study, of T cells expressing NK-cell markers. That study reports: All TCR beta repertoires analysed originated from sorted CD3+CD56+NKG2C+, CD3+CD56+NKG2C- and CD3+CD56-NKG2C+ T cells.

The specimen was CD8+ T cells sorted from blood. The rearrangement uses TRBV6-5 and TRBJ2-5, with a weak D call TRBD2 (5 bases). The sequence was collected from a young woman in good health. The CDR3 nucleotides read TGTGCCAGCAGTTACACAGCGGTGGAGACCCAGTACTTC. It codes for CASSYTAVETQYF.